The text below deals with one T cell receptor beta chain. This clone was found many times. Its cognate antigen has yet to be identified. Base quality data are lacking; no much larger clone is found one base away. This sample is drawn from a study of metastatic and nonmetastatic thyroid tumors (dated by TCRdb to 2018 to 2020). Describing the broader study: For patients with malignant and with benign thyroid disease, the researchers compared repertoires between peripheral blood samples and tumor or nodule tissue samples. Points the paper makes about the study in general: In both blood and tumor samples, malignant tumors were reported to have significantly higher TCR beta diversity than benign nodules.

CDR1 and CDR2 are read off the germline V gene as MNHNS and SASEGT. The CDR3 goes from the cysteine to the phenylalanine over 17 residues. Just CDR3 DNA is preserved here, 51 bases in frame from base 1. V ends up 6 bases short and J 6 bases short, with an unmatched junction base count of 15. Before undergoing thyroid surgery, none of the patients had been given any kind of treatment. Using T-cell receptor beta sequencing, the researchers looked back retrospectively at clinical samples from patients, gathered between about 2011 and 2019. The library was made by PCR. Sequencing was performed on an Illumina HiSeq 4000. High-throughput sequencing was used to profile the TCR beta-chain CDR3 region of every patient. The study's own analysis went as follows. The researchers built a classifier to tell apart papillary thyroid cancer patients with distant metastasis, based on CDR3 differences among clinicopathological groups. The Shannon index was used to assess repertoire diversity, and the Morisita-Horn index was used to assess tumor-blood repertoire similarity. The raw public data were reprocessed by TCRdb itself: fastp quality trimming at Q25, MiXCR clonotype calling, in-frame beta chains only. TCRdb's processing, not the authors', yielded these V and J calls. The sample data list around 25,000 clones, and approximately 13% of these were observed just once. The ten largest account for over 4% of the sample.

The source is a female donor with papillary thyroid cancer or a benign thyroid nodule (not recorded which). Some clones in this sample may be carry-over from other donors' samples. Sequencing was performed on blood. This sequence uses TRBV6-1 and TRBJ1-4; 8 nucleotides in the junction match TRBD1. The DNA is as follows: TGTGCCAGCAGCTGGACAGGGAGTCCAAGGGGTGATGAAAAACTGTTTTTT. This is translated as CASSWTGSPRGDEKLFF.